One T cell receptor (beta chain) is described in this entry. Its antigen target is currently unknown. No base quality information exists; no much larger clone differs at one position. The donors were healthy, HIV-negative adults with no recently reported acute infections or vaccinations. Only Caucasian adults living in Nashville, Tennessee, USA were represented among the donors. CD4+ T cells were enriched by magnetic negative selection; naive cells were then positively selected on CD45RA, and the negative fraction formed the memory subset. Blood was collected by leukapheresis, and PBMCs were isolated by Ficoll-Histopaque density gradient centrifugation and then cryopreserved in liquid nitrogen vapor phase. Purity and quantity of every magnetically sorted T cell population were checked by analytical flow cytometry. Genomic DNA was isolated from every sorted fraction and measured by UV absorbance on a Nanodrop 2000c.

These data belong to a study of shared clonotypes between healthy human individuals (dated by TCRdb to 2018 to 2020). The study in broad terms: The cohort included three men and a couple of women between 18 and 49 years of age. Different laboratories and diverse techniques were used to prepare libraries and sequence TCR repertoires, to increase sequencing depth and limit assay-specific biases. To estimate repertoire size and how much clonotype sharing occurs between individuals, the study deeply sequenced the blood TCR repertoires of roughly 5 healthy adults. For each donor, CD4 naive and CD4 memory were each run on three plates, CD8 naive on two plates, and CD8 memory on one plate. Per donor, leukapheresis produced somewhere between about 0.85 and 9.5 billion PBMCs.

Overall study outcomes, separate from this receptor: Across several donors, approximately 5% of naive CD4, more than 3% of naive CD8, 2.3% of memory CD4, and roughly 0.4% of memory CD8 clonotypes were shared. Naive subsets generally had larger estimated clonotype richness than memory subsets. Clonotypes shared by all four sorted-subset donors showed higher generation probabilities than non-shared clonotypes. Incomplete sequencing was indicated by rarefaction of sorted-subset datasets, despite the large sequencing depth. Sampling was restricted to blood, and TCR repertoires in tissues likely differ from the TCR repertoires found in blood. Because the study included a small number of donors, the genetic and exposure-history diversity represented was limited. Pairwise subsampling led to the expectation that sequencing depth would affect the degree of clonotype sharing among donors.

Using the deep immunoSEQ assay, multiplex PCR amplified TCR CDR3 regions from genomic DNA. Genomic DNA extracted from each cell subset was distributed evenly over all wells of several immunoSEQ 96-well plates, and each plate served as one replicate. Each replicate PCR for sorted subsets received roughly 0.2 ug genomic DNA, equal to 28,000 or so T cell genomes. Purified libraries were measured with a Qubit 3.0 fluorometer, size-checked on a Bioanalyzer 2100, and measured again with the KAPA Library Quantification kit. Every immunoSEQ 96-well plate was sequenced on a dedicated single-read 150-cycle Illumina NextSeq 550 flow cell. In the authors' own workflow: Because the immunoSEQ output held only junctional sequences and lacked quality scores, the filtering could not match the filtering applied to full-length reads. To assign V/J genes and CDR3, sequences were annotated against IMGT germline references using PyIR, a Python wrapper for IgBLAST v1.9. Reads were removed for weak V/J assignments (E-value above 1e-6), missing CDR3, stop codons, out-of-frame junctions, or ambiguous translated residues. V3J clonotypes were defined as sequences sharing an identical inferred V gene, J gene, and CDR3 amino acid sequence. Percentage overlap between repertoires was computed as shared unique clonotypes divided by the size of the smaller repertoire. Three approaches were used to assess repertoire richness: RTK rarefaction, the Chao1 estimator, and Recon v2.1 estimates of unobserved clonotypes. Generation probabilities for all TCRbeta clonotypes obtained by the gDNA method from a handful of donors were computed using OLGA. In TCRdb, the immuneACCESS table is reduced to in-frame sequences with V and J assigned. These tables do not hold every clone; where another copy was compared, an unresolved V gene accounts for under half, and the others remain unexplained. D and trimming were read from the DNA, whereas the V and J calls and clone size are those reported in that table. For this sample there are about 230,000 clones; 50% to 75% appear just once. In total, the top ten clones hold 11% of the sample.

As encoded in the germline V gene, CDR1 is KGHSH while CDR2 is LQKENI. V has 0 bases trimmed and J has 7 bases trimmed; junction bases matching no gene number 9. Its CDR3 holds 16 amino acids, cysteine through phenylalanine. Only the CDR3 part of the read is kept: 48 bases, read in frame from the first base. The sequence joins TRBV18 to TRBJ1-1; 9 nucleotides in the junction match TRBD1. The sequenced sample was memory CD4+ T cells sorted from blood. The cell subset or site label, read with the paper, signifies: CD45RA-negative fraction. The source is a man aged 25-40 years in good health. The CDR3: CASSPPNTGGEGEAFF. The DNA sequence reads TGTGCCAGCTCACCACCCAATACAGGGGGCGAAGGTGAAGCTTTCTTT. Where the CDR3 stops, the reference TRBV18 and TRBJ1-1 genes take over; the full variable domain is NAGVMQNPRHLVRRRGQEARLRCSPMKGHSHVYWYRQLPEEGLKFMVYLQKENIIDESGMPKERFSAEFPKEGPSILRIQQVVRGDSAAYFCASSPPNTGGEGEAFFGQGTRLTVV.